Below, one TCR beta chain is given with its context. The antigen remains undetermined. The sample originates from a study of blood T cells in healthy people across ages. Study observations and caveats: Age advanced and TCR beta diversity per million T cells fell, roughly linearly.

Alongside a J-beta primer mix, a sample-barcoded 5' primer served in a second PCR lasting about 7 to 11 cycles. TCRdb recomputed calls from the 5' RACE reads with MiXCR, one row per CDR3 protein. The top ten clones hold 8% to 10% of a sample with roughly 700,000 distinct CDR3 sequences, approximately 25% of them seen once. Isolated per sample were at least 7 million PBMCs. The length of the CDR3 is 12 residues. CDR1 is SQVTM and CDR2 is ANQGSEA in the germline V gene. V was cut by 6 bases and J by 2 bases, with 9 bases left in between. The sample was also linked to a second study, of T cells of mothers and their children.

Sequencing used blood. The gene calls are TRBV29-1 and TRBJ2-3, with no clear D. This TCR derives from a boy between 5 and 17 years old in good health. CDR3 coding DNA: TGCAGCGTGGGGATGGTCACAGATACGCAGTATTTT. Its protein product is CSVGMVTDTQYF.